The TCR beta chain under discussion was sequenced for a study of blood T cells in healthy people across ages. It was with a sample-barcoded 5' primer and a J-beta primer mix that a second PCR of about 6 to 12 cycles was run. TCRdb reanalysed the 5' RACE reads using MiXCR and keeps one entry per CDR3 protein. The sample consists of 1.5 million to 2 million distinct CDR3 sequences, around 40% of them appearing once. Study conclusions and caveats: Significant beta diversity loss was already apparent by age around 40, declining roughly linearly. It was not possible, with unsorted PBMCs, to conclusively compare naive and antigen-experienced cells.

Each donor gave 9.5 to 10 milliliters of peripheral blood. V dropped 6 bases and J dropped 5 bases, with 22 bases sitting between them. CDR3 length: 16 amino acids. Germline lookup yields CDR1 MNHEY and CDR2 SVGEGT. Of note for this clonotype: Its antigen is not identified.

V is TRBV6-2 or TRBV6-3 and J is TRBJ2-5; tentatively, D is TRBD2 (5 bases). The receptor was derived from a human donor in good health. Sequenced: blood. In nucleotides, the CDR3 is TGTGCCAGCAGCGGGCGGGCGGCGGCGGCTTTGGAGACCCAGTACTTC. Its protein is CASSGRAAAALETQYF.